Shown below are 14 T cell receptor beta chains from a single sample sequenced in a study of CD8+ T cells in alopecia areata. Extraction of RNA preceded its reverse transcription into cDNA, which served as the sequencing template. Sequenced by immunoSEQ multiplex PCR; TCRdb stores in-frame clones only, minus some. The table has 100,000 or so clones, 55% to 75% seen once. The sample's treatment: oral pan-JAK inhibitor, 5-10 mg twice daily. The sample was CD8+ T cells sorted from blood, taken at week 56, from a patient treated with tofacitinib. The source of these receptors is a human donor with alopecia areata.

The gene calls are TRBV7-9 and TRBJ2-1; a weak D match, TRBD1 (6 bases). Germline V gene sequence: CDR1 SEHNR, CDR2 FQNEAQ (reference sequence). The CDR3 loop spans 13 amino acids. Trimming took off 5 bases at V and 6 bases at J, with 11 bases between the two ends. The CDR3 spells CASSADSGNEQFF. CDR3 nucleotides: TGTGCCAGCAGCGCGGACAGCGGCAATGAGCAGTTCTTC.

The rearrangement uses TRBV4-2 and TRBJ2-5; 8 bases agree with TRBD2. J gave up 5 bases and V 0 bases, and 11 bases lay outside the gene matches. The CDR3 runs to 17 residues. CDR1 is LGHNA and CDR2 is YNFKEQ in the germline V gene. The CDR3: CASSQDKVGGAGETQYF. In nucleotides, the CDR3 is TGTGCCAGCAGCCAAGATAAGGTCGGGGGGGCCGGCGAGACCCAGTACTTC.

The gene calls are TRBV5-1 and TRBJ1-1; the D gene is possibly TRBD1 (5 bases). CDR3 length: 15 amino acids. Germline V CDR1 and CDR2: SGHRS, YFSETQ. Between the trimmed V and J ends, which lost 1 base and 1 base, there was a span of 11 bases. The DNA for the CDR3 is TGCGCCAGCAGCTTGTCAGGCAGGGAGAACACTGAAGCTTTCTTT. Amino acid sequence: CASSLSGRENTEAFF.

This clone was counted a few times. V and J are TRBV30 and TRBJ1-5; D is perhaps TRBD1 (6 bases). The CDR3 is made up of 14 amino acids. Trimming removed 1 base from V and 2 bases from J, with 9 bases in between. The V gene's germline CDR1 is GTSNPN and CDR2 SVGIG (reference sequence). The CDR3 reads CAWSGGHGNQPQHF. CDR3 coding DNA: TGTGCCTGGAGTGGGGGGCATGGCAATCAGCCCCAGCATTTT.

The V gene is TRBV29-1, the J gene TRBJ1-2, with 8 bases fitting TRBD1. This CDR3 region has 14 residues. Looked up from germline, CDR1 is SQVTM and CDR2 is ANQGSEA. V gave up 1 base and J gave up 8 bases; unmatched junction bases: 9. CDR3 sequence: CSVEVRTGKLGYTF. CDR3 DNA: TGCAGCGTTGAAGTACGGACAGGGAAGTTAGGCTACACCTTC.

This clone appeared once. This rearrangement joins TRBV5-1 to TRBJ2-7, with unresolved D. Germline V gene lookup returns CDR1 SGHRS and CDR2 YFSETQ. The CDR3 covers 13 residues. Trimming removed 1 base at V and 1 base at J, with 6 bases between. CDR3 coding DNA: TGCGCCAGCAGCTTGACAGAATCCTACGAGCAGTACTTC. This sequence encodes CASSLTESYEQYF.

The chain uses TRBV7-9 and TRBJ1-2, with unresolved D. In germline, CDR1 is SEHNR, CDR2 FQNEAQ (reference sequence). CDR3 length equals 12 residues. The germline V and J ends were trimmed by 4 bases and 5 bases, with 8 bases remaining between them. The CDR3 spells CASSSDTYGYTF. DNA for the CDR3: TGTGCCAGCAGCTCTGACACGTATGGCTACACCTTC. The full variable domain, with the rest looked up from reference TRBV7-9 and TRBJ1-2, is DTGVSQNPRHKITKRGQNVTFRCDPISEHNRLYWYRQTLGQGPEFLTYFQNEAQLEKSRLLSDRFSAERPKGSFSTLEIQRTEQGDSAMYLCASSSDTYGYTFGSGTRLTVV.

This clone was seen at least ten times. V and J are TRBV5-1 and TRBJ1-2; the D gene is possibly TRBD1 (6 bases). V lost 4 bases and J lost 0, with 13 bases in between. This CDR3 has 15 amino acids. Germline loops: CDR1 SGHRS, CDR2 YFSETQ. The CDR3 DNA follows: TGCGCCAGCAGCGTAGGGGACACCGCTAACTATGGCTACACCTTC. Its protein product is CASSVGDTANYGYTF.

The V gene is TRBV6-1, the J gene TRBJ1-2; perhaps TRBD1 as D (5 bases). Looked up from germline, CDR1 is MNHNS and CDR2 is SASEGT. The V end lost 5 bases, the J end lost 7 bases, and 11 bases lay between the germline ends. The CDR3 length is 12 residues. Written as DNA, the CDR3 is TGTGCCAGCAGTCCCGACAGCCCTGGCTACACCTTC. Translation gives CASSPDSPGYTF.

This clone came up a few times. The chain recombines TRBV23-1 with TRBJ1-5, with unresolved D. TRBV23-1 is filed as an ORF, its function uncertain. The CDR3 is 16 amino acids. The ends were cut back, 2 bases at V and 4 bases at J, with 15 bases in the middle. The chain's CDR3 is CASSQPTGASNQPQHF. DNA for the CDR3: TGCGCCAGCAGTCAACCTACCGGAGCCTCTAATCAGCCCCAGCATTTT.

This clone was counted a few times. The CDR3 is CSVAVPNTGELFF. CDR3 DNA: TGCAGCGTGGCAGTCCCGAACACCGGGGAGCTGTTTTTT. The rearrangement uses TRBV29-1 and TRBJ2-2; D not resolved. Germline V gene data show CDR1 as SQVTM and CDR2 as ANQGSEA. This CDR3 comprises 13 residues. The V end was cut by 6 bases, the J end by 0 bases, with 8 bases between.

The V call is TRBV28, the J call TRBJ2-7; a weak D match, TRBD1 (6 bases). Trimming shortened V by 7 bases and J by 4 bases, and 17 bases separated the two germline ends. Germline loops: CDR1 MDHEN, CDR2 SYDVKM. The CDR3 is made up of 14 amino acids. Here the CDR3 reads CASNEDREYYEQYF. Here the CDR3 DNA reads TGTGCCAGCAATGAGGACAGAGAATATTACGAGCAGTACTTC.

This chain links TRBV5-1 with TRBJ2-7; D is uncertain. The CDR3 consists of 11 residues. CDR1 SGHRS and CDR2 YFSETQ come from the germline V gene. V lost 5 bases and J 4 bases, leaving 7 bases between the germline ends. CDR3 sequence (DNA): TGCGCCAGCAGAACGGAGTACGAGCAGTACTTC. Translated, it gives CASRTEYEQYF.

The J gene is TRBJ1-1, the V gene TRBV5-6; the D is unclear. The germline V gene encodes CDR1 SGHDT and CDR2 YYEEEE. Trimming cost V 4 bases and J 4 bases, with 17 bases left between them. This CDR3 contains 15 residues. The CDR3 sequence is CASSPNPGDGTEAFF. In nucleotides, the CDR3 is TGTGCCAGCAGCCCCAACCCTGGGGATGGCACTGAAGCTTTCTTT.